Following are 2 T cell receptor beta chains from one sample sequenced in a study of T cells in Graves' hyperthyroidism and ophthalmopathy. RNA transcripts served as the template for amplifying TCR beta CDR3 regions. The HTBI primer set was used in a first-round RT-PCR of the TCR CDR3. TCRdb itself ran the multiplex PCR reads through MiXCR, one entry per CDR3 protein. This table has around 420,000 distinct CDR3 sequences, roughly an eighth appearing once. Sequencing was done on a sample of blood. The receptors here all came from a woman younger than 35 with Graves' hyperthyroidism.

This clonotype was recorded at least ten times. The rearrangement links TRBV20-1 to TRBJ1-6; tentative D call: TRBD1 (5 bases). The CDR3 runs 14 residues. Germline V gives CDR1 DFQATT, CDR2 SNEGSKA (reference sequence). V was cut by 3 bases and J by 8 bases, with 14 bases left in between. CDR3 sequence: CSASLRDWDSPLHF. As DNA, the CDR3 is TGCAGTGCTAGCCTCCGGGACTGGGATTCACCCCTCCACTTT.

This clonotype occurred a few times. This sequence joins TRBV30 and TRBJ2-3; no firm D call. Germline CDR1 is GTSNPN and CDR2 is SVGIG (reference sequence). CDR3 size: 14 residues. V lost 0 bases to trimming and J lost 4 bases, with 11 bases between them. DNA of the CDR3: TGTGCCTGGAGTGTGACGTTGCAGCCAGATACGCAGTATTTT. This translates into CAWSVTLQPDTQYF.